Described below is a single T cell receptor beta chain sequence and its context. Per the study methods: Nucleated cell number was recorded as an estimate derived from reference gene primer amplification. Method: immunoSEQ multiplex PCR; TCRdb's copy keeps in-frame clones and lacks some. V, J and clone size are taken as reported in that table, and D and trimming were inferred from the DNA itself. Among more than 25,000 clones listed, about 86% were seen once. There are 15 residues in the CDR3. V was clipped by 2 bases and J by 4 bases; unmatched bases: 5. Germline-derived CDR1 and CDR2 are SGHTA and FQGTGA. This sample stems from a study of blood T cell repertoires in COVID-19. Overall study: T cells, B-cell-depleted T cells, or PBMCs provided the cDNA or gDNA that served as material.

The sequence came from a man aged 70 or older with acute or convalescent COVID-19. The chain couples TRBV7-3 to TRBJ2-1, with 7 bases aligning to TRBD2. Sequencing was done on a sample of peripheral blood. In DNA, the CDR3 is TGTGCCAGCAGCTTAGCTGGGAGGGAATACAATGAGCAGTTCTTC. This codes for CASSLAGREYNEQFF.